One and the same sample provided the 30 T cell receptor beta chains below, sequenced in a study of T cell responses to AZD1222 COVID-19 vaccine. Only in-frame clones appear in the TCRdb table, and some are missing; sequencing was by immunoSEQ multiplex PCR. In the table there are 100,000 or so clones, 87% of which are singletons. The input for sequencing was peripheral blood, taken on day 0 of AZD1222 vaccination. The receptor set was obtained from an adult in good health.

The CDR3 loop reads CASSSTSDAGNTIYF. Written as DNA, the CDR3 is TGTGCCAGCAGTTCCACATCGGACGCCGGAAACACCATATATTTT. V usage is TRBV6-5 and J usage is TRBJ1-3; no clear D gene. Germline-derived CDR1 and CDR2 are MNHEY and SVGAGI. V lost 4 bases and J lost 4, with 14 bases in between. There are 15 residues in the CDR3.

The chain combines TRBV2 with TRBJ1-5; D remains ambiguous. The V gene's germline CDR1 is SNHLY and CDR2 FYNNEI. The CDR3 is 15 residues long. The V end lost 7 bases, the J end lost 0 bases, and 13 bases lay between the germline ends. Here the CDR3 DNA reads TGTGCCAGCAACGCAGAGAGATATAGCAATCAGCCCCAGCATTTT. Translation: CASNAERYSNQPQHF. Supplemented by reference TRBV2 and TRBJ1-5, the full variable domain reads EPEVTQTPSHQVTQMGQEVILRCVPISNHLYFYWYRQILGQKVEFLVSFYNNEISEKSEIFDDQFSVERPDGSNFTLKIRSTKLEDSAMYFCASNAERYSNQPQHFGDGTRLSIL.

The chain uses TRBV7-9 and TRBJ2-5; TRBD2 matches at 10 bases. The CDR3 covers 17 residues. J gave up 5 bases and V 7 bases, and 16 bases lay outside the gene matches. Germline V gene data show CDR1 as SEHNR and CDR2 as FQNEAQ (reference sequence). The CDR3 reads CASIPDLSGGARETQYF. The CDR3 DNA is TGTGCCAGCATCCCAGACCTCAGCGGGGGGGCCCGGGAGACCCAGTACTTC.

This sequence joins TRBV7-2 and TRBJ2-2; D perhaps matches TRBD1 (6 bases). The CDR3 consists of 15 residues. Trimming left V 5 bases short and J 4 bases short, with 14 bases between. Germline V gene lookup returns CDR1 SGHTA and CDR2 FQGNSA. CDR3 protein: CASSQVRGGTGELFF. Here the CDR3 DNA reads TGTGCCAGCAGCCAGGTCAGGGGTGGCACCGGGGAGCTGTTTTTT.

The chain carries TRBV7-2 and TRBJ2-7; TRBD1 might be the D (6 bases). This CDR3 has 15 amino acids. CDR1 and CDR2 from the germline V gene are SGHTA and FQGNSA. V lost 5 bases and J 4 bases, leaving 18 bases between the germline ends. The CDR3: CASSQGVWGPYEQYV. CDR3 coding DNA: TGTGCCAGCAGCCAAGGGGTGTGGGGGCCTTACGAGCAGTACGTC.

The chain has TRBV4-2 and TRBJ2-7; 15 bases align to TRBD2. The CDR3 has 14 amino acids. CDR1 and CDR2 from the germline V gene are LGHNA and YNFKEQ. Trimming removed 4 bases from V and 6 bases from J; junction bases left unmatched: 1. CDR3 DNA sequence: TGTGCCAGCAGCCCGGGACTAGCGGGGGGCGAGCAGTACGTC. Residues: CASSPGLAGGEQYV.

V and J are TRBV7-8 and TRBJ1-1; 8 bases map to TRBD1. CDR1 and CDR2 from the germline V gene are SGHVS and FQNEAQ. The CDR3 is 15 residues long. The J segment lost 5 bases and the V segment lost 5 bases, leaving 10 bases of the junction unmatched. CDR3 residues: CASSAPGTGDTEAFF. The CDR3 nucleotides are TGTGCCAGCAGCGCACCAGGGACAGGAGATACTGAAGCTTTCTTT. The full variable domain, completed using reference TRBV7-8 and TRBJ1-1, is GAGVSQSPRYKVAKRGQDVALRCDPISGHVSLFWYQQALGQGPEFLTYFQNEAQLDKSGLPSDRFFAERPEGSVSTLKIQRTQQEDSAVYLCASSAPGTGDTEAFFGQGTRLTVV.

The V and J genes are TRBV19 and TRBJ1-2; tentative D call: TRBD1 (6 bases). Trimming removed 7 bases at V and 8 bases at J, with 23 bases between. Germline V gene data show CDR1 as LNHDA and CDR2 as SQIVND (reference sequence). CDR3 size: 15 residues. The CDR3 sequence is CASTLTGGAPRGYTF. The CDR3 coding sequence is TGTGCCAGTACCCTCACCGGGGGGGCCCCCCGGGGCTACACCTTC.

This chain connects TRBV30 to TRBJ2-1, with D tentatively TRBD1 (6 bases). This CDR3 has 14 residues. The V end was cut by 5 bases, the J end by 0 bases, with 11 bases between. Germline CDR1 is GTSNPN and CDR2 is SVGIG (reference sequence). The chain's CDR3 is CAWGGSSSYNEQFF. The DNA for the CDR3 is TGTGCCTGGGGGGGCTCTAGCTCCTACAATGAGCAGTTCTTC. Combining the CDR3 with reference TRBV30 and TRBJ2-1 gives the whole variable domain SQTIHQWPATLVQPVGSPLSLECTVEGTSNPNLYWYRQAAGRGLQLLFYSVGIGQISSEVPQNLSASRPQDRQFILSSKKLLLSDSGFYLCAWGGSSSYNEQFFGPGTRLTVL.

This sequence joins TRBV10-2 and TRBJ1-5, with unresolved D. This CDR3 has 14 amino acids. CDR1 is WSHSY, CDR2 SAAADI, per germline. V gave up 2 bases and J gave up 3 bases, with 8 bases separating them. The DNA for the CDR3 is TGCGCCAGCAGTGAGGCGGTTACCAATCAGCCCCAGCATTTT. Amino acid sequence: CASSEAVTNQPQHF.

The chain employs TRBV9 and TRBJ2-7, with D possibly TRBD2 on 6 matching bases. CDR3 size: 11 residues. V lost 3 bases and J lost 9, with 10 bases in between. CDR1 and CDR2 from the germline V gene are SGDLS and YYNGEE. CDR3 residues: CASSDWRGQYF. Here the CDR3 DNA reads TGTGCCAGCAGCGACTGGAGGGGGCAGTACTTC.

This chain joins TRBV29-1 and TRBJ2-1; TRBD1 agrees at 7 bases. V lost 7 bases and J lost 0; bases outside the gene matches: 3. The germline gives CDR1 SQVTM, CDR2 ANQGSEA. CDR3 size: 13 residues. In DNA form, the CDR3 reads TGCAGCGGACACAGGGGCTCCTACAATGAGCAGTTCTTC. This encodes CSGHRGSYNEQFF.

The chain carries TRBV6-2 or TRBV6-3 and TRBJ2-1, with D unclear. This CDR3 is built from 13 residues. Germline lookup yields CDR1 MNHEY and CDR2 SVGEGT. V was pared by 4 bases and J by 6 bases, with 10 bases between. The CDR3 protein is CASSSPISNEQFF. CDR3 in DNA: TGTGCCAGCAGTTCTCCCATCTCCAATGAGCAGTTCTTC.

A single count supports this clone. The V and J genes are TRBV7-3 and TRBJ1-3, with 7 bases that match TRBD1. This CDR3 has 21 amino acids. The trim removed 4 bases at V and 2 bases at J, leaving 23 bases unmatched. Germline V gene data show CDR1 as SGHTA and CDR2 as FQGTGA. DNA for the CDR3: TGTGCCAGCAGCTCATTGTCAATAGTGTGCTCGAAGGGGGCCGCTGGAAACACCATATATTTT. Translated: CASSSLSIVCSKGAAGNTIYF.

This clone showed up just once. The genes are TRBV3-1 (or the pseudogene TRBV3-2) and TRBJ2-1, with 11 bases that match TRBD2. Looked up from germline, CDR1 is LGHDT and CDR2 is YNNKEL (reference sequence). The trim removed 6 bases at V and 7 bases at J, leaving 11 bases unmatched. CDR3 length equals 16 residues. Here the CDR3 reads CASRNTGTSGYNEQFF. As DNA, the CDR3 is TGTGCCAGCAGAAATACCGGGACTAGCGGATATAATGAGCAGTTCTTC.

The chain recombines TRBV7-3 with TRBJ2-5; D possibly corresponds to TRBD2 (5 bases). This CDR3 has 13 amino acids. The V end was cut by 5 bases, the J end by 5 bases, with 12 bases between. In germline, CDR1 is SGHTA, CDR2 FQGTGA. CDR3 nucleotide sequence: TGTGCCAGCAGCCAAAGCTCGGGGGAGACCCAGTACTTC. It specifies CASSQSSGETQYF.

The chain recombines TRBV18 with TRBJ2-3; 11 nucleotides align to TRBD2. The junction had 9 bases not matched to a gene; V was cut back by 3 bases and J by 7 bases. Germline V CDR1 and CDR2: KGHSH, LQKENI. CDR3 length: 16 amino acids. The CDR3, as DNA: TGTGCCAGCTCACCGGCTAGCGGGAGGAGCGGAAATACGCAGTATTTT. It encodes CASSPASGRSGNTQYF.

This clone was counted a few times. This chain connects TRBV29-1 to TRBJ2-2; D ambiguous. CDR1 and CDR2 from the germline V gene are SQVTM and ANQGSEA. Trimming cost V 0 bases and J 6 bases, with 5 bases left between them. The CDR3 covers 12 residues. CDR3 amino acids: CSVEDWAGELFF. DNA of the CDR3: TGCAGCGTTGAAGATTGGGCCGGGGAGCTGTTTTTT.

This clone was detected only once. The chain couples TRBV12-5 to TRBJ1-2; D ambiguous. V lost 0 bases and J lost 4, with 15 bases in between. Germline CDR1 is LGHNT and CDR2 is FRNRAP. The CDR3 has 16 amino acids. CDR3 sequence (DNA): TGTGCTAGTGGTTTGGTCCGTGAGACGGCATCCTATGGCTACACCTTC. It yields the protein CASGLVRETASYGYTF. The entire variable domain, with the rest obtained from reference TRBV12-5 and TRBJ1-2, is as follows: DARVTQTPRHKVTEMGQEVTMRCQPILGHNTVFWYRQTMMQGLELLAYFRNRAPLDDSGMPKDRFSAEMPDATLATLKIQPSEPRDSAVYFCASGLVRETASYGYTFGSGTRLTVV.

The rearrangement uses TRBV6-1 and TRBJ1-1; no clear D. The CDR3 has 15 amino acids. Germline CDR1 reads MNHNS; CDR2 reads SASEGT. Trimming shortened V by 1 base and J by 3 bases, and 12 bases separated the two germline ends. The CDR3 bases are TGTGCCAGCAGTGAAGGAGAGGCGTTGGACACTGAAGCTTTCTTT. Encoded protein: CASSEGEALDTEAFF.

The rearrangement links TRBV19 to TRBJ1-1; D may be TRBD1 (5 bases). This CDR3 region has 13 residues. The V gene lost 7 bases and the J gene lost 1 base, with 10 bases spanning the gap. Germline loops: CDR1 LNHDA, CDR2 SQIVND (reference sequence). The CDR3 loop is CASTSGENTEAFF. The CDR3 DNA reads TGTGCCAGTACCTCGGGGGAGAACACTGAAGCTTTCTTT.

The chain combines TRBV24-1 with TRBJ2-3; perhaps TRBD1 as D (6 bases). Trimming shortened V by 4 bases and J by 1 base, and 11 bases separated the two germline ends. The germline V gene has CDR1 KGHDR and CDR2 SFDVKD. This CDR3 spans 15 amino acids. CDR3 region: CATSDSGAGTDTQYF. The CDR3 bases are TGTGCCACCAGTGACTCAGGGGCGGGCACAGATACGCAGTATTTT.

This chain links TRBV5-8 with TRBJ1-5; 8 bases agree with TRBD1. Germline CDR1 SGHTS, CDR2 YDEGEE. The CDR3 length is 15 residues. The ends lost 2 bases at V and 5 bases at J; junction bases unmatched: 6. The CDR3 region is CASSLGQGVHQPQHF. The CDR3 region has the DNA TGTGCCAGCAGCTTAGGACAGGGTGTGCATCAGCCCCAGCATTTT.

This clone was detected only once. At one of its ends the junction is not consistent with the germline gene, which may arise from a read error. V is TRBV5-1 and J is TRBJ1-5; D might be TRBD1 (5 bases). The CDR3 is made up of 14 amino acids. The germline V gene has CDR1 SGHRS and CDR2 YFSETQ. The CDR3 bases are TGTGCCAGCAGCTTGTACGGGGGTGGACAGCCCCAGCATTTT. Amino acids: CASSLYGGGQPQHF.

V gene TRBV5-6 combines with J gene TRBJ1-2; TRBD1 is a possible D gene (5 bases). The V and J ends lost 1 base and 7 bases respectively, with 11 bases between them. The CDR3 loop spans 13 amino acids. Germline lookup yields CDR1 SGHDT and CDR2 YYEEEE. The CDR3 is CASSLTGGRGYTF. CDR3 coding DNA: TGTGCCAGCAGCTTGACCGGGGGTCGTGGCTACACCTTC.

The chain carries TRBV28 and TRBJ1-2; the match to TRBD1 covers 9 bases. This CDR3 has 14 amino acids. In germline, CDR1 is MDHEN, CDR2 SYDVKM. The ends lost 5 bases at V and 5 bases at J; junction bases unmatched: 6. DNA for the CDR3: TGTGCCAGCAGTAAACAGGGGGCGCAGTATGGCTACACCTTC. This codes for CASSKQGAQYGYTF.

V and J are TRBV9 and TRBJ1-1, with D unclear. The germline gives CDR1 SGDLS, CDR2 YYNGEE. The CDR3 extends over 16 amino acids. Trimming removed 0 bases from V and 2 bases from J, with 14 bases in between. CDR3 coding DNA: TGTGCCAGCAGCGTAGAGGCCCTGGCCCCTAACACTGAAGCTTTCTTT. Its translation is CASSVEALAPNTEAFF.

J is TRBJ1-2 and V is TRBV20-1, with D possibly being TRBD1 (5 bases). Germline V gene sequence: CDR1 DFQATT, CDR2 SNEGSKA (reference sequence). The CDR3 contains 11 residues. Trimming shortened V by 6 bases and J by 7 bases, and 12 bases separated the two germline ends. For the CDR3, the DNA is TGCAGTGCCGGGGCCGCCGGTGGCTACACCTTC. It yields the protein CSAGAAGGYTF.

The chain is built from TRBV12-2 and TRBJ1-1; the table names TRBD1, a call not compared with the DNA. TRBV12-2 is annotated as a pseudogene. The CDR3 extends over 12 amino acids. CDR3 nucleotide sequence: TGTGCAAGTCGCAACAATCGCACTGAAGCTTTCTTT. This encodes CASRNNRTEAFF.

This clone was seen once. The rearrangement links TRBV20-1 to TRBJ2-7; 7 bases fit TRBD2. The CDR3 has 14 residues. The V and J ends lost 3 bases and 1 base, in that order; junction bases with no gene match: 6. Germline V lookup: CDR1 DFQATT, CDR2 SNEGSKA (reference sequence). Here the CDR3 reads CSASSGGGSYEQYF. In DNA, the CDR3 is TGCAGTGCTAGTTCTGGGGGGGGTTCCTACGAGCAGTACTTC.